This TCR beta chain was obtained from a study of control samples from healthy donors and cancer patients. Sequencing was performed with immunoSEQ multiplex PCR; in TCRdb, only in-frame clones are kept and a portion is missing. The sample lists fewer than 250,000 clones, around 93% occurring once. Material for sequencing was blood. The clonotype was recovered from a man aged 30 to 45 in good health.

The CDR3, as DNA: TGTGCCAGCTCACCCCCACCCTCGAACACTGAAGCTTTCTTT. Residues: CASSPPPSNTEAFF. This chain connects TRBV18 to TRBJ1-1; D is unresolved. Germline values: CDR1 KGHSH, CDR2 LQKENI. V was clipped by 3 bases and J by 1 base, with 9 bases between them. The CDR3 is made up of 14 amino acids.